This is a list of T cell receptor beta chains from one sample in a study of blood T cell repertoires in COVID-19. The data were produced by immunoSEQ multiplex PCR, yet TCRdb's version contains in-frame clones alone and is incomplete. The table records approximately 530,000 clones, about 89% of them present only once. The material sequenced was peripheral blood. These receptors were obtained from a woman aged 50 to 60 with COVID-19, enrolled during active disease. The CDR3 runs from the conserved cysteine through the conserved F or W. A D gene is named only where the DNA matches it firmly. For some rows the clone size is stated as once, few or many, or as a class when expanded; others skip it.

cdr3_nt	cdr3_aa	clone_size	v_call	j_call	d_call
TGTGCCAGCAGCCAGAAGGGACAGGGGCCCTACGAGCAGTACTTC	CASSQKGQGPYEQYF	few	TRBV7-2	TRBJ2-7	TRBD1
TGTGCCTGGGGCCGTGGGGACAGGGAAGAAGATGGCTACACCTTC	CAWGRGDREEDGYTF	-	TRBV30	TRBJ1-2	TRBD1
TGTGCCAGCTCCACACTAGCGGAGGCTCAAGAGACCCAGTACTTC	CASSTLAEAQETQYF	-	TRBV18	TRBJ2-5	TRBD2
TGTGCCAGCAGCGACCCTGGAAGGGGAAGGACAGATACGCAGTATTTT	CASSDPGRGRTDTQYF	-	TRBV9	TRBJ2-3	-
TGTGCCAGCAAGTTGGCCTATGGCTACACCTTC	CASKLAYGYTF	-	TRBV2	TRBJ1-2	-
TGTGCCAGCAGCCTGGACAGCAACTATGGCTACACCTTC	CASSLDSNYGYTF	once	TRBV5-4	TRBJ1-2	-
TGCGCCAGCAGCTCCGGACAGGGCAATCAGCCCCAGCATTTT	CASSSGQGNQPQHF	-	TRBV5-1	TRBJ1-5	TRBD1
TGCAGCTCGACCGGGAGCAAAAACATTCAGTACTTC	CSSTGSKNIQYF	-	TRBV29-1	TRBJ2-4	-
TGTGCCAGCAGCAACCTATTCGGAGACACTGAAGCTTTCTTT	CASSNLFGDTEAFF	-	TRBV6-5	TRBJ1-1	-
TGCGCCAGCAGCTTATGGACAGGAACGGGCTATGGCTACACCTTC	CASSLWTGTGYGYTF	-	TRBV5-1	TRBJ1-2	TRBD1
TGTGCCAGCAGACCCGGGGAGAATCAGCCCCAGCATTTT	CASRPGENQPQHF	-	TRBV28	TRBJ1-5	-
TGTGCCAGCAGCCCCCACGGGTACAGGGGCACTGAAGCTTTCTTT	CASSPHGYRGTEAFF	once	TRBV7-3	TRBJ1-1	TRBD1
TGTGCCAGCAGTCTTGAGTACACTGAAGCTTTCTTT	CASSLEYTEAFF	-	TRBV6-5	TRBJ1-1	-
TGTGCCAGCAGTCCCGCCACAGGGAATACCTATGGCTACACCTTC	CASSPATGNTYGYTF	once	TRBV25-1	TRBJ1-2	-
TGTGCCAGCAGCTTAGGCGGTACGGGGGAAGCTTTCTTT	CASSLGGTGEAFF	-	TRBV7-3	TRBJ1-1	-
TGTGCCAGCAGCCCGGGACAGGGGAACCCTGGGGCCAACGTCCTGACTTTC	CASSPGQGNPGANVLTF	-	TRBV7-2	TRBJ2-6	TRBD1
TGTGCCAGCAGACCCGGTGGCACTGAAGCTTTCTTT	CASRPGGTEAFF	-	TRBV6-5	TRBJ1-1	-
TGTGCCAGTAGTCCCCGCGGGACTAGCGGGGGGTATTCCTACAATGAGCAGTTCTTC	CASSPRGTSGGYSYNEQFF	-	TRBV19	TRBJ2-1	TRBD2
TGTGCCAGCAGCCCCTTGGGGGGGAGGAACATTCAGTACTTC	CASSPLGGRNIQYF	-	TRBV11-2	TRBJ2-4	TRBD2
TGTGCCACCACGGGACTAGGCACACCCGGGGAGCTGTTTTTT	CATTGLGTPGELFF	once	TRBV24-1	TRBJ2-2	TRBD2
TGCGCCAGCAGCAGGACAGGGAACGATGGCTACACCTTC	CASSRTGNDGYTF	-	TRBV5-1	TRBJ1-2	TRBD1
TGTGCCAGCAGTTTCCAGGGAACTGAAGCTTTCTTT	CASSFQGTEAFF	-	TRBV28	TRBJ1-1	-
TGCGCCAGCAGCACAGGGTCCCGTGGGTATGGCTACACCTTC	CASSTGSRGYGYTF	-	TRBV5-1	TRBJ1-2	-
TGTGCCAGCAGTTATAGCTCATCAGTTCTTGGCTACACCTTC	CASSYSSSVLGYTF	-	TRBV6-5	TRBJ1-2	-
TGTGCCAGCAGCAAAGGGGCAGGCCGAGCTCAGTTCTTC	CASSKGAGRAQFF	-	TRBV21-1	TRBJ2-1	-
TGTGCCAGTAAGATTGGGCGGGACTATGGCTACACCTTC	CASKIGRDYGYTF	-	TRBV19	TRBJ1-2	-
TGTGCCAGTCTGGGAGGAGGACAGGGACCCTATAGCAATCAGCCCCAGCATTTT	CASLGGGQGPYSNQPQHF	few	TRBV19	TRBJ1-5	TRBD1
TGTGCCAGCAGAGACAGTAGCGGGAATGAGCAGTTCTTC	CASRDSSGNEQFF	-	TRBV13	TRBJ2-1	TRBD2
TGTGCCAGCACCCAGTTGCTGCCTCGGGGCACTGAAGCTTTCTTT	CASTQLLPRGTEAFF	-	TRBV2	TRBJ1-1	-
TGTGCCAGCAGTTATTTCAGACAGGGGGCAACTAATGAAAAACTGTTTTTT	CASSYFRQGATNEKLFF	-	TRBV5-4	TRBJ1-4	TRBD1
TGTGCCAGCAGGCGGAGCGGGGGGCCGCACAATGAGCAGTTCTTC	CASRRSGGPHNEQFF	-	TRBV9	TRBJ2-1	TRBD2
TGTGCCAGCAGCCAAGTAAGCGGAGGAAACACCATATATTTT	CASSQVSGGNTIYF	-	TRBV4-2	TRBJ1-3	-